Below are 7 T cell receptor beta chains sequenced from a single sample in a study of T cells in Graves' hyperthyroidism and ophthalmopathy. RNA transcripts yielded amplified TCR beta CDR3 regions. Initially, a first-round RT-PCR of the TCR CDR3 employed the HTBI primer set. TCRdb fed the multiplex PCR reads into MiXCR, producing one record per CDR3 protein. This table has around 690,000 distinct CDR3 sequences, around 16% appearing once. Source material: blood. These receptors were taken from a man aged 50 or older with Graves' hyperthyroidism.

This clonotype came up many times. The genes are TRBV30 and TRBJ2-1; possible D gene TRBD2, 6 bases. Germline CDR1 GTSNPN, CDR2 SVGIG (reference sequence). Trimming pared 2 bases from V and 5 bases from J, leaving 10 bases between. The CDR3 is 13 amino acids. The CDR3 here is CAWSSGLHNEQFF. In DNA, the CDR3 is TGTGCCTGGAGTAGCGGGCTCCACAATGAGCAGTTCTTC.

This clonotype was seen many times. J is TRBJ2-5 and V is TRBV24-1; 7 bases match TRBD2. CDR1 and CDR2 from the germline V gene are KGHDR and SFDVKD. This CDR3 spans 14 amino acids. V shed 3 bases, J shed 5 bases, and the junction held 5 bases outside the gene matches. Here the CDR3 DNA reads TGTGCCACCAGTGATCGAGGGGAGGGGGAGACCCAGTACTTC. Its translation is CATSDRGEGETQYF.

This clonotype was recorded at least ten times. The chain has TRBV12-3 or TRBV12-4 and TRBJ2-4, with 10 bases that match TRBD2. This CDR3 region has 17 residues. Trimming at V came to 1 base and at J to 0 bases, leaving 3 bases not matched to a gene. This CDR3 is CASSLGTSGLAKNIQYF. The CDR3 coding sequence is TGTGCCAGCAGTTTAGGGACTAGCGGTCTAGCCAAAAACATTCAGTACTTC.

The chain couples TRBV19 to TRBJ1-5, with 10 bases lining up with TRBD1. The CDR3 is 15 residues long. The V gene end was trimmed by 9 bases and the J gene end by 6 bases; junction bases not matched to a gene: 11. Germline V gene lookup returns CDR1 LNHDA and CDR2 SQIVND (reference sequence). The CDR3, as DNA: TGTGCCAGCACCCCCGGGACAGGGGTAAGTCAGCCCCAGCATTTT. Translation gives CASTPGTGVSQPQHF.

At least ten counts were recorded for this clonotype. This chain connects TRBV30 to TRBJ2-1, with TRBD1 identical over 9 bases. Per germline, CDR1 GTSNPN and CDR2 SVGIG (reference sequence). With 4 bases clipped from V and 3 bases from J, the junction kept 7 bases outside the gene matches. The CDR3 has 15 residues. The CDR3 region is CAWIPRDRVYNEQFF. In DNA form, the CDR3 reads TGTGCCTGGATTCCCCGGGACAGGGTCTACAATGAGCAGTTCTTC.

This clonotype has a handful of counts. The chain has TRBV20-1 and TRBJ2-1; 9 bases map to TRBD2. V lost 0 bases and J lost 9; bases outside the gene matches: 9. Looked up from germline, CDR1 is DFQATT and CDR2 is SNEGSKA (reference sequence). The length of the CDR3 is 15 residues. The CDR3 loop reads CSARDLVSGSGEQFF. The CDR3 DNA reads TGCAGTGCTAGAGATCTGGTTAGCGGGAGTGGTGAGCAGTTCTTC.

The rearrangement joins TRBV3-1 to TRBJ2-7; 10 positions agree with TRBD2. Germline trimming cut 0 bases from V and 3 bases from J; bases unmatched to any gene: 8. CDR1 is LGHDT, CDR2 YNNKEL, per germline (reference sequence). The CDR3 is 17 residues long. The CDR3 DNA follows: TGTGCCAGCAGCCAAGAAGGAGTAGCGGGAGGTCGCTACGAGCAGTACTTC. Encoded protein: CASSQEGVAGGRYEQYF.